This entry concerns a single TCR beta chain. Its antigen is not identified. V was pared by 6 bases and J by 5 bases, with 5 bases of the junction left unmatched. This CDR3 region has 12 residues. From germline, CDR1 is DFQATT and CDR2 SNEGSKA (reference sequence). The data are from a study of T-cell memory formation after mild COVID-19. Sample barcodes and UMIs were carried by the TCR alpha and TCR beta cDNA libraries that 5'RACE generated with constant-segment primers. One entry per CDR3 protein results from TCRdb running MiXCR on the 5' RACE reads. The sample has under 200,000 distinct CDR3 sequences, over 10% seen once; the top ten hold 2.5% to 3.5%. Study-level points and caveats: Pre-infection memory showed some responding clones, and this suggested that cross-reactive memory joined.

J is TRBJ2-5 and V is TRBV20-1; 8 bases line up with TRBD2. The TCR sequence derives from a man aged 18 to 30 who had mild COVID-19 (a few samples of this study predate the infection). Cell type and time point are not known. What was sequenced was PBMCs or a T cell subset sorted from them (not recorded which). The CDR3 spells CSASTSDETQYF. The CDR3 DNA reads TGCAGTGCCTCGACTAGCGACGAGACCCAGTACTTC.